This TCR beta chain was captured by sequencing in a study of blood T cells in healthy people across ages. General study findings and limits: Possibly, changes in expanded clonotypes were confounded because donor CMV status was unknown. Versus aged donors, long-lived donors had higher diversity and more naive CD4+ cells.

PCR was performed a second time for about 7 to 11 cycles using a sample-barcoded 5' primer and a J-beta primer mix. Via MiXCR, TCRdb re-called the 5' RACE reads, giving one row per CDR3 protein. The table lists roughly 1,700,000 distinct CDR3 sequences, about 30% of them singletons. This CDR3 contains 16 residues. Germline V gives CDR1 SGHKS, CDR2 YYEKEE (reference sequence). Trimming stripped 4 bases from V and 2 bases from J, with 15 bases between. A note on this clonotype: No antigen is known for it.

The sample consisted of blood. The V call is TRBV5-5, the J call TRBJ2-2; D is possibly TRBD2 (6 bases). The sequence was collected from a woman aged 25 to 39 in good health. The CDR3 sequence is CASSPPRGTNTGELFF. In nucleotides, the CDR3 is TGTGCCAGCAGCCCACCTCGGGGGACTAACACCGGGGAGCTGTTTTTT.